This TCR beta chain was recovered during a study of CD4 T cells in relation to SARS-CoV-2 and coronaviruses. For the study at large: Shared crossreactive spike epitopes were mapped to their HLA restriction.

This CDR3 is built from 16 residues. V gave up 1 base and J gave up 10 bases, with 17 bases separating them. Germline V CDR1 and CDR2: LGHDT, YNNKEL (reference sequence). Of note for this clone: Its antigen remains unknown.

TCRdb's table, derived via immunoSEQ multiplex PCR, lists solely in-frame clones and lacks some. The sample yields 14,000 or so clones, roughly 78% seen once. Before the COVID-19 pandemic, during about 2010-2018, CD4+ T cells were taken from unexposed donors. The cells were cultured for about ten days before CD4+ T cells were isolated. Source material: CD4+ T cells from PBMCs, cultured in vitro. The V and J genes are TRBV3-1 (or the pseudogene TRBV3-2) and TRBJ1-6, with TRBD1 as a possible D gene (6 bases). The sequence came from a human donor in good health. Written as DNA, the CDR3 is TGTGCCAGCAGCCAAGGGGGAACAGGGTTGAGGTCACCCCTCCACTTT. It is translated as CASSQGGTGLRSPLHF.